Here is one T cell receptor (beta chain) with its context. This sample was taken from a study of sequential checkpoint blockade in melanoma. Clones were sequenced by immunoSEQ multiplex PCR, and TCRdb holds only the in-frame ones, with some missing. The table has approximately 21,000 clones, approximately 81% seen once. Specified treatment: randomized to nivolumab then ipilimumab (arm A) or the reverse (arm B). CDR3 length: 15 amino acids. Trimming took 7 bases from V and 5 from J, leaving 21 bases between them. Germline values: CDR1 SEHNR, CDR2 FQNEAQ (reference sequence). This clonotype was sampled from a human donor with melanoma. The sequencing used CD8+ T cells sorted from blood (inferred from file names), collected from a patient given nivolumab and ipilimumab in sequence. V and J are TRBV7-9 and TRBJ2-7, with a weak D call TRBD2 (6 bases). The CDR3 loop reads CASTPAGQGGHEQYF. The CDR3 coding sequence is TGTGCCAGCACCCCGGCGGGGCAGGGAGGCCACGAGCAGTACTTC.